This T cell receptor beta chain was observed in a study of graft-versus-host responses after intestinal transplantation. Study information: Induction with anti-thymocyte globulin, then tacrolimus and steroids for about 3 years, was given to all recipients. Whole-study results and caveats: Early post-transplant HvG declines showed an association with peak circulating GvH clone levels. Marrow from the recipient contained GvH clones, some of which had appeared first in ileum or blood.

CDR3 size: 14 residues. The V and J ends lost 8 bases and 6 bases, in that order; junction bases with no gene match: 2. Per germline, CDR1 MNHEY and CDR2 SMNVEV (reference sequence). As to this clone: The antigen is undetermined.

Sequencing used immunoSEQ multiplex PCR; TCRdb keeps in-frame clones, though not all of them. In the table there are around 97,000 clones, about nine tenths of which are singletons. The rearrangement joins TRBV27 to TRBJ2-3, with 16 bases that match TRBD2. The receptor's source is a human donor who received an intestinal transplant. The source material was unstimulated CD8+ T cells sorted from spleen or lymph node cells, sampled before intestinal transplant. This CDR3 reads CASQGLAGGDTQYF. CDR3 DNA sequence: TGTGCCAGCCAGGGACTAGCGGGAGGGGATACGCAGTATTTT.